This is a list of T cell receptor beta chains from one sample in a study of T-cell memory formation after mild COVID-19. From the 5' RACE reads, TCRdb called clonotypes with MiXCR, one entry per CDR3 protein. This sample carries a few hundred thousand distinct CDR3 sequences, over 13% of them seen once, and the ten largest clones take around 21%. The sequenced sample was PBMCs or a T cell subset sorted from them (not recorded which). The receptors derive from a man between 18 and 35 years old who had mild COVID-19 (a few samples of this study predate the infection). Cell type and time point are not known. Each CDR3 is given with its conserved first and last residue. D genes are given only for firm matches. Clone size appears in some rows only: once, few, many, or a class for an expanded clone.

j_gene,abundance,v_gene,d_gene,len,CDR3nt,CDR3aa
TRBJ1-2,few,TRBV7-2,TRBD1,15,TGTGCCAGCAGCCGCAGCCCAGACAGGGAGCATGGCTACACCTTC,CASSRSPDREHGYTF
TRBJ2-6,-,TRBV12-3/TRBV12-4,TRBD2,16,TGTGCCAGCAGTCCCGGGAGGGGCTCTGGGGCCAACGTCCTGACTTTC,CASSPGRGSGANVLTF
TRBJ2-1,many,TRBV11-2,TRBD2,15,TGTGCCAGCAGCTTCGAAGCGGGGGAGGGCTATGAGCAGTTCTTC,CASSFEAGEGYEQFF
TRBJ1-2,few,TRBV12-3/TRBV12-4,-,15,TGTGCCAGCAGCCGCCGAGTTGAGGAGATCTATGGCTACACCTTC,CASSRRVEEIYGYTF
TRBJ2-5,few,TRBV6-5,-,13,TGTGCCAGCAGTTTCCACAGCCAAGAGACCCAGTACTTC,CASSFHSQETQYF
TRBJ1-1,-,TRBV7-9,-,14,TGTGCCAGCAGCTCCCAGGGCTTGATTACTGAAGCTTTCTTT,CASSSQGLITEAFF
TRBJ2-3,-,TRBV12-3/TRBV12-4,TRBD1,14,TGTGCCAGCAGCCGGGACAGGTGGACAGATACGCAGTATTTT,CASSRDRWTDTQYF
TRBJ2-1,many,TRBV5-1,-,15,TGCGCCAGCACCCCAGCAGTTGGAGTTTTCAATGAGCAGTTCTTC,CASTPAVGVFNEQFF
TRBJ2-1,many,TRBV7-2,-,13,TGTGCCAGCAGCTCGGGAGTCTACAATGAGCAGTTCTTC,CASSSGVYNEQFF
TRBJ1-1,many,TRBV5-4,-,16,TGTGCCAGCAGCTTGGACCGGGACACCATGAACACTGAAGCTTTCTTT,CASSLDRDTMNTEAFF
TRBJ2-5,many,TRBV12-3/TRBV12-4,-,14,TGTGCCAGCACCACCCGGGGTCTCCAAGAGACCCAGTACTTC,CASTTRGLQETQYF
TRBJ1-2,-,TRBV29-1,-,13,TGCAGCGTTGAAGGGTTGTCTAACTATGGCTACACCTTC,CSVEGLSNYGYTF
TRBJ2-3,-,TRBV7-9,-,17,TGTGCCAGCAGCTCCCAAGGGGGGCGTACCAGTACAGATACGCAGTATTTT,CASSSQGGRTSTDTQYF
TRBJ1-4,-,TRBV21-1,-,18,TGTGCCAGCAGCAAAGCGCCGTCCAGGGTGGGTTCTAATGAAAAACTGTTTTTT,CASSKAPSRVGSNEKLFF
TRBJ2-1,few,TRBV20-1,-,13,TGCAGTGCGGGTGGACTATCCTACAATGAGCAGTTCTTC,CSAGGLSYNEQFF
TRBJ2-2,many,TRBV3-1,TRBD1,15,TGTGCCAGCAGGGCAGGACAGGCAAACACCGGGGAGCTGTTTTTT,CASRAGQANTGELFF
TRBJ2-5,few,TRBV5-1,-,14,TGCGCCAGCAGGCCTGGGGAGGCCCTAGAGACCCAGTACTTC,CASRPGEALETQYF
TRBJ1-2,-,TRBV12-3/TRBV12-4,-,15,TGTGCCAGCAGTTTAGGTCCTCGGGCCGACTATGGCTACACCTTC,CASSLGPRADYGYTF
TRBJ2-3,few,TRBV5-1,-,16,TGCGCCAGCAGCTTAAGGCACGGGGGAAACACAGATACGCAGTATTTT,CASSLRHGGNTDTQYF
TRBJ2-5,few,TRBV4-3,TRBD2,18,TGCGCCAGCAGCCGAGAGAGGGTGGCTAGCGGGGAGGGAGAGACCCAGTACTTC,CASSRERVASGEGETQYF
TRBJ2-3,-,TRBV27,-,14,TGTGCCAGCAGTTTATCTATTTACACAGATACGCAGTATTTT,CASSLSIYTDTQYF
TRBJ2-7,-,TRBV5-1,TRBD1,13,TGCGCCAGCAGCTGGACAGGGGACATCGAGCAGTACTTC,CASSWTGDIEQYF
TRBJ2-7,-,TRBV10-3,-,12,TGTGCCATCAGTGAACAGGCTTACGAGCAGTACTTC,CAISEQAYEQYF
TRBJ2-2,few,TRBV5-1,TRBD2,16,TGCGCCAGCAGCTTGGACCCAGCGGGGGTCACCGGGGAGCTGTTTTTT,CASSLDPAGVTGELFF
TRBJ2-4,-,TRBV27,-,16,TGTGCCACCAGAGATTATTCTGGTTTGACCAAAAACATTCAGTACTTC,CATRDYSGLTKNIQYF
TRBJ2-2,many,TRBV3-1,-,16,TGTGCCAGCACCACAGGGGACTCCTCGAACACCGGGGAGCTGTTTTTT,CASTTGDSSNTGELFF
TRBJ2-1,many,TRBV7-3,-,12,TGTGCCAGCAGCTTAAACTACAATGAGCAGTTCTTC,CASSLNYNEQFF
TRBJ1-3,few,TRBV5-6,-,16,TGTGCCAGCAGCTTGGGGCCGGGGGCGTCTGGAAACACCATATATTTT,CASSLGPGASGNTIYF
TRBJ2-7,-,TRBV27,-,15,TGTGCCAGCAGTATCCGGGTTAGCCGTACCTACGAGCAGTACTTC,CASSIRVSRTYEQYF
TRBJ2-7,-,TRBV7-2,-,12,TGTGCCAGCAGCTTAAGCTACCTAGAGCAGTACTTC,CASSLSYLEQYF
TRBJ2-1,few,TRBV30,TRBD2,15,TGTGCCTGGAGTAAACCGGGGACTATGGTCGGTGAGCAGTTCTTC,CAWSKPGTMVGEQFF
TRBJ2-7,few,TRBV12-3/TRBV12-4,-,14,TGTGCCAGCAGTTTAGTGCAGGGCGCCTACGAGCAGTACTTC,CASSLVQGAYEQYF
TRBJ1-2,-,TRBV15,TRBD1,13,TGTGCCACCAGCAGAGGACAGGGGCATGGCTACACCTTC,CATSRGQGHGYTF
TRBJ1-1,-,TRBV9,-,13,TGTGCCAGCAGCGTAGTCCCCAACACTGAAGCTTTCTTT,CASSVVPNTEAFF
TRBJ1-5,-,TRBV5-6,-,17,TGTGCCAGCAGCTTGGCCCTCCAGGGGACTTTTAATCAGCCCCAGCATTTT,CASSLALQGTFNQPQHF
TRBJ1-1,-,TRBV20-1,TRBD1,17,TGCAGTGCTAGAGTCCGAACAGGGGGCCATTTGGACACTGAAGCTTTCTTT,CSARVRTGGHLDTEAFF
TRBJ2-2,many,TRBV20-1,-,14,TGCAGTGCTAGGGGGCTTACAAACACCGGGGAGCTGTTTTTT,CSARGLTNTGELFF
TRBJ2-5,-,TRBV20-1,TRBD2,15,TGCAGTGCTAGAGTCGCGGGAGTGGGATCGGAGACCCAGTACTTC,CSARVAGVGSETQYF
TRBJ2-5,many,TRBV7-2,TRBD1,14,TGTGCCAGCAGCTCACAGACAGGGCCGGAGACCCAGTACTTC,CASSSQTGPETQYF
TRBJ2-1,many,TRBV4-2,-,15,TGTGCCAGCAGCCAAGAGGGGGCCCCCTACAATGAGCAGTTCTTC,CASSQEGAPYNEQFF
TRBJ2-7,-,TRBV2,-,14,TGTGCCAGCATCCCCTCTTTTGTGCGCTACGAGCAGTACTTC,CASIPSFVRYEQYF
TRBJ1-4,-,TRBV5-1,TRBD1,15,TGCGCCAGCAGCTTTGTAGACCCAGGGGGGGAAAAACTGTTTTTT,CASSFVDPGGEKLFF
TRBJ2-7,-,TRBV5-4,-,13,TGTGCCAGCAGCCCGGGTGGGGGATCCGAGCAGTACTTC,CASSPGGGSEQYF
TRBJ2-5,few,TRBV12-3/TRBV12-4,TRBD1,15,TGTGCCAGCAGACACGACAGGGAATCCCAAGAGACCCAGTACTTC,CASRHDRESQETQYF
TRBJ2-2,few,TRBV15,TRBD1,19,TGTGCCACCAGCAGAGTAGAGGGGGCGCCCCAGATGTTCGCCGGGGAGCTGTTTTTT,CATSRVEGAPQMFAGELFF
TRBJ2-3,many,TRBV3-1,TRBD2,18,TGTGCCAGCAGCCAAGATCGCCCGACTAGCGGGGGGCCAGATACGCAGTATTTT,CASSQDRPTSGGPDTQYF
TRBJ1-3,-,TRBV3-1,-,13,TGTGCCAGCAGCCGGATACCAGCAAACACCATATATTTT,CASSRIPANTIYF
TRBJ1-1,few,TRBV4-3,TRBD1,14,TGCGCCAGCAGCCAAGTCGGGACAGGGAGAGAAGCTTTCTTT,CASSQVGTGREAFF
TRBJ1-3,-,TRBV4-3,-,15,TGCGCCAGCAGCCCAGTCAGTAACTCTGGAAACACCATATATTTT,CASSPVSNSGNTIYF
TRBJ2-3,few,TRBV5-1,TRBD2,21,TGCGCCAGCAGCTTGGAGGGGCCCGGGACTAGCGGCGCGGAAGAAAGATATACGCAGTATTTT,CASSLEGPGTSGAEERYTQYF
TRBJ2-7,-,TRBV4-1,-,15,TGCGCCAGCAGCCAAGGGGACGCGGGGGCATACGAGCAGTACTTC,CASSQGDAGAYEQYF
TRBJ2-2,-,TRBV7-2,TRBD2,16,TGTGCCAGCAGTCCAAGCGGGGCGCCTGTTAAGGGGGAGCTGTTTTTT,CASSPSGAPVKGELFF
TRBJ2-3,-,TRBV7-2,TRBD1,14,TGTGCCAGCAGCTTAATGACAGGGACAGATACGCAGTATTTT,CASSLMTGTDTQYF